What follows describes a single T cell receptor (beta chain). The sample comes from a study of shared T cell receptors in the human thymus. The V gene lost 5 bases and the J gene lost 5 bases, with 12 bases spanning the gap. The CDR3 runs 14 residues. Germline V gives CDR1 PRHDT, CDR2 FYEKMQ (reference sequence). Libraries were prepared by immunoSEQ multiplex PCR; TCRdb keeps only in-frame clonotypes and omits some of them. There are hundreds of thousands of clones in the sample; around 87% occur only once, and roughly 0.0094% lies in the top ten. The sample was also reused in another study, on human thymus T cells.

The gene calls are TRBV13 and TRBJ2-2; D remains ambiguous. Sequencing input: thymocytes. The clonotype originates from a boy younger than two with a congenital heart defect. The CDR3 DNA follows: TGTGCCAGCAGCCCCGACTTCGAAACCGGGGAGCTGTTTTTT. As protein: CASSPDFETGELFF.